This T cell receptor (beta chain) originates from a study of blood T cells in healthy people across ages. At the level of the study: Per two T cells, template switching captured roughly one barcoded beta molecule. Study findings and constraints: TCR beta diversity per million T cells fell roughly linearly with age. The lack of PBMC sorting stopped any conclusive naive versus antigen-experienced comparison. Expanded clonotype shifts may have been confounded, as the donors had an unknown CMV status.

Primed by a sample-barcoded 5' primer and a J-beta primer mix, a second PCR proceeded for about 6 to 11 cycles. TCRdb re-derived calls from the 5' RACE reads in MiXCR, one entry per CDR3 protein. The sample yields 850,000 to 1,100,000 distinct CDR3 sequences, around two fifths seen once. J was trimmed by 5 bases and V by 6 bases; bases with no gene match: 4. CDR3 length: 14 amino acids. Per germline, CDR1 MNHEY and CDR2 SMNVEV (reference sequence). Comments on this clonotype: Its antigen is still unknown.

Source material: blood. This sequence originates from a man younger than 35 in good health. The V gene is TRBV27, the J gene TRBJ1-6; 7 nucleotides agree with TRBD1. In DNA form, the CDR3 reads TGTGCCAGCAGCGCAGGGGGGAATAATTCACCCCTCCACTTT. Encoded protein: CASSAGGNNSPLHF.